This entry lists 22 T cell receptor beta chains sequenced from one sample in a study of T cell changes during pregnancy in multiple sclerosis. Sequenced by immunoSEQ multiplex PCR; TCRdb stores in-frame clones only, minus some. The sample has 40,000 to 60,000 clones, around 93% seen once. Sequencing used CD8+ T cells from peripheral blood mononuclear cells, obtained in the first trimester of pregnancy. The source of these receptors is a female donor with multiple sclerosis, enrolled in a pregnancy study.

CDR3 DNA: TGCAGCGGGACTAGCGGGGGTTACGAGCAGTACTTC. Amino acids: CSGTSGGYEQYF. The rearrangement joins TRBV29-1 to TRBJ2-7; 13 bases align to TRBD2. CDR3 length equals 12 residues. Germline CDR1 reads SQVTM; CDR2 reads ANQGSEA. V lost 7 bases, J lost 4 bases, and 1 base stayed unmatched.

The chain is built from TRBV7-9 and TRBJ2-7; 7 bases align to TRBD1. Trimming removed 5 bases from V and 5 bases from J; junction bases left unmatched: 9. This CDR3 is 14 amino acids long. CDR1 is SEHNR, CDR2 FQNEAQ, per germline (reference sequence). The CDR3 spells CASSPRTGWDEQYF. DNA of the CDR3: TGTGCCAGCAGCCCGAGGACAGGATGGGACGAGCAGTACTTC.

The V and J genes are TRBV6-6 and TRBJ1-5; possibly TRBD1 for D (5 bases). V was clipped by 4 bases and J by 3 bases, with 13 bases between them. CDR3 length: 15 amino acids. Germline loops: CDR1 MNHNY, CDR2 SVGAGI (reference sequence). The CDR3 DNA reads TGTGCCAGCAGTTTCCCGGCAGGGAACAATCAGCCCCAGCATTTT. It translates to CASSFPAGNNQPQHF.

This rearrangement joins TRBV6-4 to TRBJ2-1; TRBD2 matches 10 bases. After removal of 0 bases from V and 9 bases from J, the junction contained 8 bases not matched to a gene. The CDR3 is 16 residues long. CDR1 is MRHNA, CDR2 SNTAGT, per germline. The CDR3 reads CASSDSRSGRVGEQFF. The CDR3 coding sequence is TGTGCCAGCAGTGACTCGAGGAGCGGGAGGGTTGGTGAGCAGTTCTTC.

J is TRBJ1-2 and V is TRBV4-3; 11 positions match TRBD1. J lost 4 bases, V lost 3 bases, and 16 bases had no gene match. The CDR3 is made up of 19 amino acids. From germline, CDR1 is LGHNA and CDR2 YSLEER. Here the CDR3 DNA reads TGCGCCAGCAGCCATCCAGCCGGGACAGGGGGGAGGGACTCCTATGGCTACACCTTC. Translating gives CASSHPAGTGGRDSYGYTF.

The CDR3 DNA reads as TGTGTCAGAAAAAGCGAAGGAACCAGCTCCTACGAGCAGTACTTC. This sequence encodes CVRKSEGTSSYEQYF. The chain carries TRBV7-5 and TRBJ2-7; TRBD2 is the table's D call and was not checked against the DNA. TRBV7-5 constitutes a pseudogene. The CDR3 has 15 amino acids.

The J gene is TRBJ2-7, the V gene TRBV19; 8 bases line up with TRBD2. The CDR3 loop spans 15 amino acids. Losses at the gene ends were 3 bases for V and 5 bases for J; bases not matched to a gene: 9. The germline gives CDR1 LNHDA, CDR2 SQIVND (reference sequence). The CDR3 here is CASSISSGLAHEQYF. CDR3 nucleotides: TGTGCCAGTAGTATCTCCTCAGGACTAGCACACGAGCAGTACTTC.

This rearrangement joins TRBV19 to TRBJ1-1; a weak D match, TRBD1 (6 bases). With 5 bases removed from V and 5 bases from J, the gap between germline ends came to 21 bases. Germline CDR1 LNHDA, CDR2 SQIVND (reference sequence). The CDR3 extends over 16 amino acids. The CDR3 DNA follows: TGTGCCAGTAGTCAACTCCGGGACACCCGGGGAACTGAAGCTTTCTTT. Protein sequence: CASSQLRDTRGTEAFF.

The chain has TRBV5-6 and TRBJ1-2; 9 nucleotides line up with TRBD1. The CDR3 runs to 15 residues. V lost 0 bases to trimming and J lost 4 bases; unmatched junction nucleotides: 4. Per germline, CDR1 SGHDT and CDR2 YYEEEE. CDR3 DNA sequence: TGTGCCAGCAGCTTGGCGGGGACAGGGTTCTATGGCTACACCTTC. As protein: CASSLAGTGFYGYTF. The variable domain in full, completed from reference TRBV5-6 and TRBJ1-2, reads DAGVTQSPTHLIKTRGQQVTLRCSPKSGHDTVSWYQQALGQGPQFIFQYYEEEERQRGNFPDRFSGHQFPNYSSELNVNALLLGDSALYLCASSLAGTGFYGYTFGSGTRLTVV.

This clone occurred once. V gene TRBV7-9 combines with J gene TRBJ2-3; D gene unclear. Deletions cut 5 bases from V and 2 bases from J, with 5 bases between. This CDR3 has 12 residues. CDR1 and CDR2 (germline): SEHNR, FQNEAQ (reference sequence). CDR3 region: CASSPYTDTQYF. The CDR3 DNA sequence: TGTGCCAGCAGCCCCTACACAGATACGCAGTATTTT.

The rearrangement links TRBV4-1 to TRBJ1-1; 9 bases are shared with TRBD1. V was clipped by 5 bases and J by 0 bases; unmatched bases: 4. Germline lookup yields CDR1 MGHRA and CDR2 YSYEKL. This CDR3 comprises 15 residues. This chain's CDR3 is CASSWDRDMNTEAFF. The DNA for the CDR3 is TGCGCCAGCAGCTGGGACAGGGACATGAACACTGAAGCTTTCTTT.

CDR3 sequence reads: CASSATTGTPAYSNQPQHF. DNA of the CDR3: TGTGCCAGCAGTGCTACGACAGGAACGCCTGCTTATAGCAATCAGCCCCAGCATTTT. The rearrangement joins TRBV6-1 to TRBJ1-5; D possibly corresponds to TRBD1 (6 bases). CDR1 and CDR2 from the germline V gene are MNHNS and SASEGT. Trimming cost V 4 bases and J 0 bases, with 22 bases left between them. CDR3 length equals 19 residues.

The chain uses TRBV11-2 and TRBJ2-7; D remains unclear. In germline, CDR1 is SGHAT, CDR2 FQNNGV. The CDR3 runs to 14 residues. Trimming removed 5 bases at V and 0 bases at J, with 11 bases between. The CDR3 reads CASSATHISYEQYF. The CDR3 bases are TGTGCCAGCAGCGCGACTCATATCTCCTACGAGCAGTACTTC.

V gene TRBV27 combines with J gene TRBJ2-1; the match to TRBD2 covers 9 bases. Unmatched junction bases numbered 1, after V lost 2 bases and J lost 2 bases. The CDR3 extends over 15 amino acids. In germline, CDR1 is MNHEY, CDR2 SMNVEV (reference sequence). CDR3 nucleotides: TGTGCCAGCAGTTTAGCGGGAGGGCCCTACAATGAGCAGTTCTTC. Translation: CASSLAGGPYNEQFF.

For the CDR3, the DNA is TGTGCCAGCAGTTCGGGACAGGTCACCGGGGAGCTGTTTTTT. It specifies CASSSGQVTGELFF. This sequence joins TRBV5-8 and TRBJ2-2; TRBD1 matches at 8 bases. V was clipped by 5 bases and J by 4 bases; unmatched bases: 4. In germline, CDR1 is SGHTS, CDR2 YDEGEE. The CDR3 length is 14 residues.

The chain's CDR3 is CASRLWTSGTYEQYF. CDR3 nucleotide sequence: TGTGCCAGCAGGCTGTGGACTAGCGGGACCTACGAGCAGTACTTC. The chain joins TRBV2 to TRBJ2-7; TRBD2 aligns across 12 bases. V lost 6 bases and J lost 2; bases outside the gene matches: 5. The CDR3 is 15 residues long. Looked up from germline, CDR1 is SNHLY and CDR2 is FYNNEI.

This chain connects TRBV28 to TRBJ2-2; 9 positions match TRBD2. Germline assignment: CDR1 MDHEN and CDR2 SYDVKM. The CDR3 runs to 17 residues. Germline trimming cut 3 bases from V and 5 bases from J; bases unmatched to any gene: 10. This CDR3 reads CASSFFSGRIKTGELFF. Written as DNA, the CDR3 is TGTGCCAGCAGTTTTTTTAGCGGGAGAATTAAGACCGGGGAGCTGTTTTTT.

The V gene is TRBV27, the J gene TRBJ2-5, with D possibly being TRBD1 (5 bases). V lost 5 bases, J lost 4 bases, and 17 bases lay in between. The germline CDR1 and CDR2 sequences are MNHEY and SMNVEV (reference sequence). CDR3 length: 15 amino acids. This CDR3 is CASSLRQPRPETQYF. As DNA, the CDR3 is TGTGCCAGCAGTCTCCGACAGCCCAGGCCAGAGACCCAGTACTTC.

The chain joins TRBV2 to TRBJ2-7; 13 positions agree with TRBD2. V shed 5 bases, J shed 3 bases, and the junction held 13 bases outside the gene matches. Germline V CDR1 and CDR2: SNHLY, FYNNEI. The CDR3 contains 18 residues. The chain's CDR3 is CASSIESWTSGSSYEQYF. DNA for the CDR3: TGTGCCAGCAGTATTGAGAGCTGGACTAGCGGGAGTAGCTACGAGCAGTACTTC.

This clone is medium-sized in the sample. This chain joins TRBV5-5 and TRBJ2-2; 8 bases are shared with TRBD1. This CDR3 region has 18 residues. V trimming: 4 bases; J trimming: 6 bases; junction bases outside the gene matches: 17. Germline lookup yields CDR1 SGHKS and CDR2 YYEKEE (reference sequence). DNA for the CDR3: TGTGCCAGCAGCCTTTATGGAGGCAGGGGGCAATTATCCGGGGAGCTGTTTTTT. This gives the protein CASSLYGGRGQLSGELFF.

V is TRBV29-1 and J is TRBJ2-7; tentatively, D is TRBD2 (7 bases). CDR1 SQVTM and CDR2 ANQGSEA come from the germline V gene. Trimming left V 4 bases short and J 6 bases short, with 19 bases between. This CDR3 is built from 14 residues. CDR3: CSVGSGAGGGEQYF. The CDR3 DNA reads TGCAGCGTTGGATCAGGGGCTGGGGGGGGCGAGCAGTACTTC.

This chain links TRBV4-1 with TRBJ2-4; tentatively, D is TRBD2 (6 bases). Trimming stripped 0 bases from V and 6 bases from J, with 15 bases between. The CDR3 length is 16 residues. Germline V gene sequence: CDR1 MGHRA, CDR2 YSYEKL. CDR3 in DNA: TGCGCCAGCAGCCAAGATGGGGCCGGGGGTGGAAACATTCAGTACTTC. Encoded protein: CASSQDGAGGGNIQYF.